This record concerns one T cell receptor beta chain sequence. Antigen: not known. Sequencing used immunoSEQ multiplex PCR; TCRdb keeps in-frame clones, though not all of them. The profile shows approximately 52,000 clones, about 86% of them singletons. The data were obtained in a study of T cells after posttransplantation cyclophosphamide. Study observations and caveats: Skin or GI-infiltrating T cells shared few TRB sequences with blood.

The CDR3 runs 15 residues. The J segment lost 7 bases and the V segment lost 4 bases, leaving 11 bases of the junction unmatched. The germline V gene encodes CDR1 MDHEN and CDR2 SYDVKM. The J gene is TRBJ2-5, the V gene TRBV28; 8 nucleotides match TRBD2. The sequenced material came from PBMCs. This TCR came from a young man with a blood cancer, CMV-positive, and with a related stem cell donor. The CDR3 loop reads CASSSDHSGMVTQYF. The DNA for the CDR3 is TGTGCCAGCAGTTCCGACCATAGCGGGATGGTGACCCAGTACTTC.